This T cell receptor beta chain was captured in a study of T cell responses to AZD1222 COVID-19 vaccine. Study-level background: Second doses at about 4 or about 12 weeks were pooled. The study, taken as a whole, reports: Spike-wide vaccine-associated CD4 TCRs dominated at 160-218 and 743-854.

Using immunoSEQ multiplex PCR, the repertoire was profiled, and TCRdb retains in-frame clones only, with some absent. The table includes 120,000 or so clones, more than 80% detected once. Worth noting for this clone: The antigen remains undetermined.

Material: peripheral blood, obtained on day 0 of AZD1222 vaccination. The receptor's source is an adult in good health.

CDR3 sequence: CASSLTGDEGGYTF. The CDR3, as DNA: TGTGCCAGCAGCTTGACAGGGGACGAGGGTGGCTACACCTTC. The rearrangement links TRBV5-4 to TRBJ1-2; 7 bases fit TRBD1. This CDR3 comprises 14 residues. Looked up from germline, CDR1 is SGHNT and CDR2 is YYREEE (reference sequence). Germline trimming cut 1 base from V and 7 bases from J; bases unmatched to any gene: 7.